Listed below are T cell receptor beta chains from one sample, sequenced in a study of blood T cells in healthy people across ages. TCRdb redid the calling of the 5' RACE reads with MiXCR, one entry per CDR3 protein. The sample carries 950,000 to 1,200,000 distinct CDR3 sequences, less than 45% recorded once. What was sequenced was blood. The receptor source for this set is a man younger than 35 in good health. CDR3s include the opening cysteine and the closing phenylalanine or tryptophan. A D gene is named only where the DNA matches it firmly. Size values are once, few and many counts, or a class for expanded clones, and some rows have none.

NA,NA,TRBJ2-7,TRBV4-3,TGCGCCAGCAGGGGGCAGTTGGGGAAAAACTCCTACGAGCAGTACTTC,CASRGQLGKNSYEQYF
NA,few,TRBJ2-6,TRBV7-2,TGTGCCAGCAGCCGGGGTTACGGGGCCAACGTCCTGACTTTC,CASSRGYGANVLTF
NA,few,TRBJ1-1,TRBV5-1,TGCGCCAGCAGCGGGAGAAGGAGGGGATATGAAGCTTTCTTT,CASSGRRRGYEAFF
NA,NA,TRBJ2-1,TRBV7-9,TGTGCCAGCAGCGAGCCGGCAGGGAGGTTCAATGAGCAGTTCTTC,CASSEPAGRFNEQFF
NA,few,TRBJ1-2,TRBV29-1,TGCAGCGTTGCGTTGAGGAGCCCTGTGGGCTACACCTTC,CSVALRSPVGYTF
NA,few,TRBJ2-5,TRBV5-5,TGTGCCAGCAGCTTGGGGGCAGAGCCACAAGAGACCCAGTACTTC,CASSLGAEPQETQYF
NA,NA,TRBJ2-6,TRBV10-3,TGTGCCATCAGTGAAGTAGGTGGGGCCAACGTCCTGACTTTC,CAISEVGGANVLTF
TRBD2,few,TRBJ2-1,TRBV10-3,TGTGCCATCAGTGACCTCGCGGGGGGGAATGAGCAGTTCTTC,CAISDLAGGNEQFF
TRBD1,NA,TRBJ1-2,TRBV14,TGTGCCAGCAGCGGACAGGGGACTTACTATGGCTACACCTTC,CASSGQGTYYGYTF
NA,NA,TRBJ2-1,TRBV5-1,TGCGCCAGCAGCCGGAGTGGCGATGAGCAGTTCTTC,CASSRSGDEQFF
NA,few,TRBJ1-1,TRBV12-3/TRBV12-4,TGTGCCAGCACCATCGACAGGGAAGCTTTCTTT,CASTIDREAFF
TRBD1,NA,TRBJ1-1,TRBV13,TGTGCCAGCAGCGCGAGGACAGGCCAACCCGGTACTGAAGCTTTCTTT,CASSARTGQPGTEAFF
TRBD1,NA,TRBJ1-5,TRBV20-1,TGCAGTGCCCAGGGGGCGGGGGTCAATCAGCCCCAGCATTTT,CSAQGAGVNQPQHF
NA,once,TRBJ1-5,TRBV7-3,TGTGCCAGCAGCTTAACGGGCAGGCAGAAAAAGTATCAGCCCCAGCATTTT,CASSLTGRQKKYQPQHF
NA,NA,TRBJ1-1,TRBV20-1,TGCAGTGCCACAAGAGGCCTCGTGGCTGAAGCTTTCTTT,CSATRGLVAEAFF
NA,NA,TRBJ2-2,TRBV4-2,TGTGCCAGCAGCCAAGATACGGGCGGGGAGCTGTTTTTT,CASSQDTGGELFF
NA,many,TRBJ2-7,TRBV12-3/TRBV12-4,TGTGCCAGCAGTTTAGCCGAGGACACCGAGCAGTACTTC,CASSLAEDTEQYF
TRBD1,many,TRBJ1-2,TRBV7-2,TGTGCCAGCAGCAACGACCGACACAGGGGTGTCTATGGCTACACCTTC,CASSNDRHRGVYGYTF
TRBD1,few,TRBJ1-4,TRBV9,TGTGCCAGCAGCGCTTCCGGGACAGGGTTGGAAAAACTGTTTTTT,CASSASGTGLEKLFF
NA,NA,TRBJ1-1,TRBV11-1,TGTGCCAGCAGCTTTTCCGGGACAATCACTGAAGCTTTCTTT,CASSFSGTITEAFF
NA,NA,TRBJ1-1,TRBV12-3/TRBV12-4,TGTGCCAGCAGTTTAGAGGTAGGGGGAGCTTTCTTT,CASSLEVGGAFF
TRBD2,NA,TRBJ2-5,TRBV12-3/TRBV12-4,TGTGCCAGCAGGCTAGCGGGGGGGGCCAATGAGCAGTACTTC,CASRLAGGANEQYF
NA,NA,TRBJ1-1,TRBV20-1,TGCAGTGCTAGAGGGGACGCTGCTGGGACTGAAGCTTTCTTT,CSARGDAAGTEAFF
NA,NA,TRBJ2-7,TRBV2,TGTGCCAGCACGCCCGCTGGCTCCTACGAGCAGTACTTC,CASTPAGSYEQYF
NA,NA,TRBJ1-2,TRBV20-1,TGCAGTGCTAGCACAGGACTCGCTTTGTTTGGTGGCTACACCTTC,CSASTGLALFGGYTF
NA,few,TRBJ1-2,TRBV15,TGTGCCACCAGCAGGCCGGCCACAGCAAGCTATGGCTACACCTTC,CATSRPATASYGYTF
NA,NA,TRBJ1-1,TRBV10-3,TGTGCCATCAGTGAGTTATGGCCTGGGGGCACTGAAGCTTTCTTT,CAISELWPGGTEAFF
NA,NA,TRBJ2-2,TRBV27,TGTGCCAGCAGTTTATCCCCCCCTGGGCGCAGAAACGGGGAGCTGTTTTTT,CASSLSPPGRRNGELFF
TRBD1,few,TRBJ1-1,TRBV7-8,TGTGCCAGCAGCCCGACAGGGAGGGGGTTGGTGACTGAAGCTTTCTTT,CASSPTGRGLVTEAFF
NA,NA,TRBJ1-2,TRBV5-5,TGTGCCAGCAGCTTTAAGGGGACGGACTATGGCTACACCTTC,CASSFKGTDYGYTF
NA,once,TRBJ2-2,TRBV7-2,TGTGCCAGCAGCTTAGCGGACAGCCTGATCACCGGGGAGCTGTTTTTT,CASSLADSLITGELFF
TRBD1,few,TRBJ2-1,TRBV10-2,TGCGCCAGCAGTGAAGCCCTGGGACAGACTAACAATGAGCAGTTCTTC,CASSEALGQTNNEQFF
NA,few,TRBJ2-7,TRBV28,TGTGCCAGCAGTTCACCTGCGGGACAGACTAGCTCCTACGAGCAGTACTTC,CASSSPAGQTSSYEQYF
TRBD1,NA,TRBJ1-5,TRBV7-2,TGTGCCAGCAGCTTAGGACAGGGTGGGGGAGGCAATCAGCCCCAGCATTTT,CASSLGQGGGGNQPQHF
NA,NA,TRBJ2-5,TRBV20-1,TGCAGTGCTAGAGGAGGGTTAGAGACCCAGTACTTC,CSARGGLETQYF
TRBD1,few,TRBJ1-2,TRBV20-1,TGCAGTGCTAGGGCGAGGGGACAGCTCTATGGCTACACCTTC,CSARARGQLYGYTF
NA,NA,TRBJ2-5,TRBV18,TGTGCCAGCGCACCAAATGGAGAGACCCAGTACTTC,CASAPNGETQYF
NA,few,TRBJ2-1,TRBV7-9,TGTGCCACCGAAAAACAAAGAAGCTACAATGAGCAGTTCTTC,CATEKQRSYNEQFF
NA,few,TRBJ2-7,TRBV20-1,TGCAGTGCTAGAGATGAGCCGGGTATGTCCTACGAGCAGTACTTC,CSARDEPGMSYEQYF
NA,NA,TRBJ2-7,TRBV6-2/TRBV6-3,TGTGCCAGCAAGGAGAGGGGGAGCTCCTACGAGCAGTACTTC,CASKERGSSYEQYF
NA,NA,TRBJ2-1,TRBV6-1,TGTGCCAGCAGTGAAGGCCTTACCCAGTTCTTC,CASSEGLTQFF
TRBD1,once,TRBJ1-3,TRBV18,TGTGCCAGCTCACCTGCTAGGGACAGCTGGGACACCATATATTTT,CASSPARDSWDTIYF
NA,few,TRBJ1-5,TRBV5-6,TGTGCCAGCAGTTACGACAGGACTCAGCCCCAGCATTTT,CASSYDRTQPQHF
NA,NA,TRBJ1-1,TRBV3-1,TGTGCCAGCGGAATTCGAATGGGGACCACTGAAGTTTTCTTT,CASGIRMGTTEVFF
TRBD2,few,TRBJ2-7,TRBV7-9,TGTGCCAGCAGCCACGGGGAGGGCTCCTACGAGCAGTACTTC,CASSHGEGSYEQYF
NA,NA,TRBJ2-7,TRBV7-3,TGTGCCAGCAGCTTTGGTGGCGACTACGAGCAGTACTTC,CASSFGGDYEQYF
TRBD1,NA,TRBJ1-6,TRBV10-3,TGTGCCATCAGTGAGACAGGGGGCGATAATTCACCCCCCCACTTT,CAISETGGDNSPPHF
NA,few,TRBJ1-2,TRBV2,TGTGCCAGCAGTAGCGACAGTCAATATGGCTACACCTTC,CASSSDSQYGYTF
NA,few,TRBJ2-3,TRBV20-1,TGCAGTGCTAGATCCCAGCAGGCAGATACGCAGTATTTT,CSARSQQADTQYF
TRBD1,NA,TRBJ2-5,TRBV27,TGTGCCAGCAGTTTATCTACGGGACAGCAAGAGACCCAGTACTTC,CASSLSTGQQETQYF
TRBD2,few,TRBJ2-4,TRBV4-2,TGTGCCAGCAGCCAAGAACTAGCGGGGGGGCTAGCCAAAAACATTCAGTACTTC,CASSQELAGGLAKNIQYF
TRBD1,few,TRBJ1-1,TRBV6-6,TGTGCCAGCAGGGACAGGGTCCCTGAAGCTTTCTTT,CASRDRVPEAFF
NA,few,TRBJ1-1,TRBV4-3,TGCGCCAGCAGCCGTACGCCGGATCGCGAAGCTTTCTTT,CASSRTPDREAFF